One and the same sample provided the 6 T cell receptor beta chains below, sequenced in a study of OX40 agonist ivuxolimab in advanced cancers. Assay used: immunoSEQ multiplex PCR; TCRdb lists only in-frame clones, some missing. Among some 84,000 clones listed, 92% were seen once. The input for sequencing was CD4+ or CD8+ T cells sorted from blood, taken in a trial of the OX40 agonist ivuxolimab. The receptors derive from an adult with an advanced solid tumor such as melanoma, head and neck, liver or kidney cancer.

V is TRBV27 and J is TRBJ2-7; D may be TRBD1 (5 bases). Trimming stripped 2 bases from V and 3 bases from J, with 11 bases between. From germline, CDR1 is MNHEY and CDR2 SMNVEV (reference sequence). The CDR3 is made up of 14 amino acids. The CDR3 loop is CASSLMPGNYEQYF. Here the CDR3 DNA reads TGTGCCAGCAGTTTAATGCCAGGGAACTACGAGCAGTACTTC.

In regard to this clone: Other DNA sequences of this sample code for an identical CDR3. The rearrangement uses TRBV5-6 and TRBJ2-2; D remains unclear. The CDR3 has 12 residues. The V gene lost 0 bases and the J gene lost 7 bases, with 4 bases spanning the gap. Germline CDR1 reads SGHDT; CDR2 reads YYEEEE. The CDR3 loop is CASSLVSGELFF. CDR3 nucleotide sequence: TGTGCCAGCAGCTTGGTGAGCGGGGAGCTGTTTTTT.

V gene TRBV27 combines with J gene TRBJ1-1; 11 bases are a match to TRBD1. This CDR3 spans 14 amino acids. Trimming took 6 bases from V and 2 from J; bases not matched to a gene: 2. Germline values: CDR1 MNHEY, CDR2 SMNVEV (reference sequence). CDR3 coding DNA: TGTGCCAGCAGCTGGACAGGGGGCAACACTGAAGCTTTCTTT. Its translation: CASSWTGGNTEAFF.

This rearrangement joins TRBV11-3 to TRBJ2-3; D is possibly TRBD1 (6 bases). The germline CDR1 and CDR2 sequences are SGHNT and YENEEA. V was clipped by 5 bases and J by 2 bases, with 14 bases between them. The CDR3 loop spans 15 amino acids. CDR3 bases: TGTGCCAGCAGCCCAGGGGCCTACCTCACAGATACGCAGTATTTT. Its translation: CASSPGAYLTDTQYF.

V and J are TRBV7-9 and TRBJ2-7; 8 nucleotides line up with TRBD2. Germline V CDR1 and CDR2: SEHNR, FQNEAQ (reference sequence). CDR3 size: 15 residues. J lost 2 bases, V lost 4 bases, and 7 bases had no gene match. Here the CDR3 reads CASSSLGLVAYEQYF. CDR3 DNA: TGTGCCAGCAGCTCCCTGGGACTAGTGGCCTACGAGCAGTACTTC.

The chain combines TRBV15 with TRBJ2-2; D possibly corresponds to TRBD2 (8 bases). In germline, CDR1 is LNHNV, CDR2 YYDKDF (reference sequence). Trimming took off 0 bases at V and 10 bases at J, with 15 bases between the two ends. This CDR3 comprises 15 residues. The CDR3 protein is CATSRDREGAEELFF. The CDR3, as DNA: TGTGCCACCAGCAGAGATCGGGAGGGGGCGGAGGAGCTGTTTTTT.